This entry is about one T cell receptor (beta chain). The record originates from a study of blood T cell repertoires in COVID-19. Using immunoSEQ multiplex PCR, the repertoire was profiled, and TCRdb retains in-frame clones only, with some absent. The sample contains about 250,000 clones, roughly 87% of which appear only once. Deletions cut 3 bases from V and 3 bases from J, with 5 bases between. Germline CDR1 is MDHEN and CDR2 is SYDVKM. The CDR3 totals 12 residues. The sequenced material came from peripheral blood. The genes are TRBV28 and TRBJ1-1; no firm D call. This TCR came from a man aged 18 to 29 with active or convalescent COVID-19. CDR3 sequence (DNA): TGTGCCAGCAGTTTTTCGGACACTGAAGCTTTCTTT. Its translation: CASSFSDTEAFF.